The T cell receptor beta chain described here comes from a study of cytomegalovirus exposure and HLA in healthy donors. The table lists this clone with a count of one. Its antigen is not identified. This CDR3 contains 17 residues. The V segment lost 4 bases and the J segment 3 bases; nucleotides outside the gene matches: 9. Looked up from germline, CDR1 is LGHNA and CDR2 is YSLEER. Findings and limits, study-wide: The study listed some 160 cytomegalovirus-associated TCR beta chains. Earlier analysis found most TCR beta V segments productive about 87% or about 30% of the time.

The PCR had 60 Vbeta and 13 Jbeta primers. TCRdb's table, derived via immunoSEQ multiplex PCR, lists solely in-frame clones and lacks some. Of around 160,000 clones listed, approximately 80% are singletons. The receptor was derived from a man aged 40-49 years in good health and CMV-seropositive. The sequencing input was PBMCs. The chain employs TRBV4-3 and TRBJ2-1, with 10 bases lining up with TRBD2. Here the CDR3 DNA reads TGCGCCAGCAGCCCCTCCTATCTAGCGGGAGACTACAATGAGCAGTTCTTC. Its protein is CASSPSYLAGDYNEQFF.